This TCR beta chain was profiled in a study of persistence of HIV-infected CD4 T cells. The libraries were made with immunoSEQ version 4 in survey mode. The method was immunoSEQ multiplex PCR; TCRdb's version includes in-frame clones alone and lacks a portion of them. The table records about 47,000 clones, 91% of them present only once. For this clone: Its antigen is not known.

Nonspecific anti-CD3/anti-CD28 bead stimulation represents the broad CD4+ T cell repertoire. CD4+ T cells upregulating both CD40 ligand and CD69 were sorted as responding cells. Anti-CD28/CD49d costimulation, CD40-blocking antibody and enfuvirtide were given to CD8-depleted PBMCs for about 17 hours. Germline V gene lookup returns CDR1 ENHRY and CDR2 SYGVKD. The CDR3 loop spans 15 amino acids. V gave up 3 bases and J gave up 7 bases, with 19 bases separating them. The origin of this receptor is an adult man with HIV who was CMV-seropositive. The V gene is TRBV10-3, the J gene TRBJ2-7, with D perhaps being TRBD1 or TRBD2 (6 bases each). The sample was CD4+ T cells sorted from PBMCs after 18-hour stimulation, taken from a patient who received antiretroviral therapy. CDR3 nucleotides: TGTGCCATCAGTGATCCGGGAAGGGGGGCGGGGGAGCAGTACTTC. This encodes CAISDPGRGAGEQYF.